A single sample gave rise to the 26 T cell receptor beta chains below, sequenced in a study of T cells in Graves' hyperthyroidism and ophthalmopathy. Amplification targeted TCR beta CDR3 regions from RNA transcripts. The HTBI primer set served for first-round RT-PCR of the TCR CDR3. Each CDR3 protein gets one entry after TCRdb re-called the multiplex PCR reads with MiXCR. The top ten hold roughly 33% of the sample, which has about 400,000 distinct CDR3 sequences, about 15% seen once. The source material was blood. These receptors were collected from a woman in her thirties with Graves' hyperthyroidism.

The gene calls are TRBV28 and TRBJ1-4, with 8 bases that match TRBD1. The ends lost 6 bases at V and 6 bases at J; junction bases unmatched: 9. From germline, CDR1 is MDHEN and CDR2 SYDVKM. There are 15 residues in the CDR3. CDR3 residues: CASSSGQGVHEKLFF. The CDR3 region has the DNA TGTGCCAGCAGCTCCGGACAGGGAGTGCATGAAAAACTGTTTTTT.

This clonotype was detected many times. The chain combines TRBV12-3 or TRBV12-4 with TRBJ1-2, with 8 bases aligning to TRBD1. The CDR3 is 14 residues long. J gave up 6 bases and V 1 base, and 4 bases lay outside the gene matches. This CDR3 is CASSLGPGGDGYTF. CDR3 nucleotides: TGTGCCAGCAGTTTAGGTCCAGGGGGCGATGGCTACACCTTC.

This chain joins TRBV18 and TRBJ1-5, with 9 nucleotides matching TRBD1. V lost 8 bases to trimming and J lost 6 bases; unmatched junction nucleotides: 11. CDR3 size: 15 residues. Germline-derived CDR1 and CDR2 are KGHSH and LQKENI. CDR3 nucleotide sequence: TGTGCCAGCAGTTTCCCACAGGGGGCATCTCAGCCCCAGCATTTT. It codes for CASSFPQGASQPQHF.

The rearrangement joins TRBV6-5 to TRBJ1-1; D remains ambiguous. The CDR3 is 13 amino acids. V was pared by 5 bases and J by 3 bases, with 10 bases between. Germline loops: CDR1 MNHEY, CDR2 SVGAGI. CDR3 nucleotide sequence: TGTGCCAGCAGTAATCGACGGGACACTGAAGCTTTCTTT. This sequence encodes CASSNRRDTEAFF.

The chain couples TRBV7-6 to TRBJ1-2; unclear D gene. CDR1 and CDR2 (germline): SGHVS, FNYEAQ. The CDR3 is made up of 13 amino acids. Trimming stripped 5 bases from V and 8 bases from J, with 15 bases between. The CDR3 here is CASSPRGGLGYTF. The DNA for the CDR3 is TGTGCCAGCAGCCCCCGTGGTGGGCTCGGCTACACCTTC.

In its sample, this clonotype was seen many times. V usage is TRBV18 and J usage is TRBJ2-1, with D possibly being TRBD1 (7 bases). The V end was cut by 0 bases, the J end by 7 bases, with 13 bases between. Germline V gene sequence: CDR1 KGHSH, CDR2 LQKENI. This CDR3 comprises 15 residues. CDR3: CASSPPGQGGNEQFF. CDR3 coding DNA: TGTGCCAGCTCACCACCGGGGCAGGGGGGTAATGAGCAGTTCTTC.

The chain is built from TRBV18 and TRBJ2-7, with D maybe TRBD1 (6 bases). Per germline, CDR1 KGHSH and CDR2 LQKENI. V lost 1 base and J 2 bases, leaving 24 bases between the germline ends. There are 19 residues in the CDR3. CDR3 bases: TGTGCCAGCTCACCACGGACTGGGACAAAGGCCCTAAAGCCCTACGAGCAGTACTTC. It yields the protein CASSPRTGTKALKPYEQYF.

This chain uses TRBV27 with TRBJ1-2, with D unclear. This CDR3 spans 14 amino acids. In germline, CDR1 is MNHEY, CDR2 SMNVEV (reference sequence). V dropped 0 bases and J dropped 3 bases, with 8 bases sitting between them. In DNA form, the CDR3 reads TGTGCCAGCAGTTTATCGTGGAATTACTATGGCTACACCTTC. Translating it yields CASSLSWNYYGYTF.

J is TRBJ2-1 and V is TRBV7-2; tentative D call: TRBD2 (6 bases). In germline, CDR1 is SGHTA, CDR2 FQGNSA. V was shortened by 4 bases and J by 7 bases, with 26 bases between the two germline ends. This CDR3 has 18 residues. Here the CDR3 reads CASSSTSSAPTLGNEQFF. CDR3 nucleotides: TGTGCCAGCAGCTCGACGTCTAGCGCTCCGACCTTGGGGAATGAGCAGTTCTTC.

This clonotype was seen more than once but under ten times. The rearrangement uses TRBV5-6 and TRBJ1-5, with D possibly TRBD1 on 5 matching bases. CDR3 length equals 15 residues. V gave up 1 base and J gave up 4 bases, with 12 bases separating them. Germline V CDR1 and CDR2: SGHDT, YYEEEE. CDR3 nucleotides: TGTGCCAGCAGCTTGAGCAGGGTCAAAAATCAGCCCCAGCATTTT. Translating it yields CASSLSRVKNQPQHF.

The J gene is TRBJ2-1, the V gene TRBV27; 11 nucleotides match TRBD2. The germline V gene has CDR1 MNHEY and CDR2 SMNVEV (reference sequence). The length of the CDR3 is 16 residues. The V and J ends lost 4 bases and 8 bases, in that order; junction bases with no gene match: 10. CDR3 sequence: CASSSGRLAGFDEQFF. CDR3 bases: TGTGCCAGCAGTTCCGGCCGACTAGCGGGATTCGATGAGCAGTTCTTC.

This clonotype was counted ten times or more. This chain links TRBV6-1 with TRBJ1-1; TRBD1 is a possible D gene (5 bases). Trimming took 5 bases from V and 6 from J, leaving 13 bases between them. Germline V gives CDR1 MNHNS, CDR2 SASEGT. There are 13 residues in the CDR3. The CDR3 DNA reads TGTGCCAGCAGTCCAGGGAAGGTGGCTGAAGCTTTCTTT. Amino acid sequence: CASSPGKVAEAFF.

This clonotype was observed a few times. The chain combines TRBV4-2 with TRBJ2-1, with D unresolved. V was trimmed by 1 base and J by 0 bases, leaving 10 bases between them. Germline lookup yields CDR1 LGHNA and CDR2 YNFKEQ. This CDR3 has 16 residues. For the CDR3, the DNA is TGTGCCAGCAGCCAAGTTGTGGGAAGCTCCTACAATGAGCAGTTCTTC. Translation gives CASSQVVGSSYNEQFF.

This clonotype was found a few times. The rearrangement links TRBV2 to TRBJ2-3; weak D call: TRBD2 (5 bases). This CDR3 is built from 14 residues. Germline assignment: CDR1 SNHLY and CDR2 FYNNEI. Trimming pared 7 bases from V and 0 bases from J, leaving 11 bases between. CDR3 region: CASKAELSTDTQYF. The CDR3 DNA sequence: TGTGCCAGCAAAGCGGAGCTAAGCACAGATACGCAGTATTTT. Combining the CDR3 with reference TRBV2 and TRBJ2-3 gives the whole variable domain EPEVTQTPSHQVTQMGQEVILRCVPISNHLYFYWYRQILGQKVEFLVSFYNNEISEKSEIFDDQFSVERPDGSNFTLKIRSTKLEDSAMYFCASKAELSTDTQYFGPGTRLTVL.

The table lists this clonotype with a few counts. This sequence joins TRBV6-1 and TRBJ1-1, with D maybe TRBD1 (6 bases). V shed 8 bases and J shed 1 base, with 17 bases lying between them. The V gene's germline CDR1 is MNHNS and CDR2 SASEGT. This CDR3 has 15 residues. CDR3 region: CASSGGGFTNTEAFF. In DNA form, the CDR3 reads TGTGCCAGCTCCGGGGGGGGCTTCACGAACACTGAAGCTTTCTTT.

This chain uses TRBV6-1 with TRBJ2-5, with D unclear. This CDR3 comprises 14 residues. Trimming removed 6 bases from V and 1 base from J, with 12 bases in between. Germline V CDR1 and CDR2: MNHNS, SASEGT. CDR3: CASSPRSTQETQYF. CDR3 nucleotides: TGTGCCAGCAGCCCCAGAAGCACCCAAGAGACCCAGTACTTC.

This clonotype showed up many times. CDR3 amino acids: CSARDHVAGGYNEQFF. In DNA, the CDR3 is TGCAGTGCTAGAGATCATGTGGCGGGAGGGTACAATGAGCAGTTCTTC. The chain employs TRBV20-1 and TRBJ2-1; 9 nucleotides agree with TRBD2. The CDR3 covers 16 residues. Germline-derived CDR1 and CDR2 are DFQATT and SNEGSKA (reference sequence). Losses at the gene ends were 0 bases for V and 4 bases for J; bases not matched to a gene: 7.

There are many counts of this clonotype. The rearrangement joins TRBV12-3 or TRBV12-4 to TRBJ1-5, with TRBD1 matching over 8 bases. With V trimmed by 4 bases and J by 7 bases, 9 bases remained unmatched. The CDR3 has 15 amino acids. CDR3 in DNA: TGTGCCAGCAGTTGGACAGGGAGAGAGGGCCAGCCCCAGCATTTT. This codes for CASSWTGREGQPQHF.

In its sample, this clonotype was seen a few times. The chain employs TRBV29-1 and TRBJ1-1; TRBD1 aligns across 10 bases. CDR3 length equals 14 residues. From germline, CDR1 is SQVTM and CDR2 ANQGSEA. With V trimmed by 6 bases and J by 0 bases, 4 bases remained unmatched. CDR3 in amino acids: CSVRQGALNTEAFF. The DNA of the CDR3 is TGCAGCGTCAGACAGGGGGCACTGAACACTGAAGCTTTCTTT.

This clonotype was observed many times. This CDR3 is CASSLQGTPTGELFF. DNA for the CDR3: TGTGCCAGCAGTTTACAAGGGACTCCCACCGGGGAGCTGTTTTTT. The rearrangement uses TRBV27 and TRBJ2-2, with D tentatively TRBD2 (6 bases). This CDR3 has 15 residues. Trimming cost V 2 bases and J 4 bases, with 11 bases left between them. CDR1 MNHEY and CDR2 SMNVEV come from the germline V gene (reference sequence).

CDR3 in amino acids: CARTGVSNEQFF. DNA of the CDR3: TGTGCCAGGACAGGGGTTAGCAATGAGCAGTTCTTC. The chain joins TRBV19 to TRBJ2-1; TRBD1 agrees at 8 bases. Trimming removed 9 bases from V and 6 bases from J; junction bases left unmatched: 4. The germline gives CDR1 LNHDA, CDR2 SQIVND (reference sequence). This CDR3 spans 12 amino acids.

CDR3 bases: TGTGCCGGATTGGCAGCTGGGTACAATGAGCAGTTCTTC. Translated, it gives CAGLAAGYNEQFF. The chain carries TRBV18 and TRBJ2-1; no firm D call. Trimming stripped 11 bases from V and 4 bases from J, with 15 bases between. CDR1 is KGHSH and CDR2 is LQKENI in the germline V gene. The CDR3 covers 13 residues.

At least ten counts were recorded for this clonotype. The gene calls are TRBV28 and TRBJ2-3, with a weak D call TRBD2 (5 bases). CDR1 and CDR2 (germline): MDHEN, SYDVKM. The V and J ends lost 2 bases and 2 bases respectively, with 11 bases between them. The CDR3 runs to 15 residues. As DNA, the CDR3 is TGTGCCAGCAGTTTACGGGCGGGCTTCACAGATACGCAGTATTTT. Residues: CASSLRAGFTDTQYF.

The chain links TRBV9 to TRBJ1-4, with 7 bases identical to TRBD1. CDR3 size: 15 residues. Germline CDR1 SGDLS, CDR2 YYNGEE. V lost 3 bases to trimming and J lost 6 bases; unmatched junction nucleotides: 8. The CDR3 protein is CASSAGGGFDEKLFF. The CDR3 DNA reads TGTGCCAGCAGCGCAGGGGGAGGGTTTGATGAAAAACTGTTTTTT.

This clonotype was counted many times. The chain uses TRBV29-1 and TRBJ1-1; no firm D call. V lost 7 bases, J lost 0 bases, and 3 bases lay in between. Germline CDR1 and CDR2: SQVTM and ANQGSEA. The CDR3 loop spans 10 amino acids. DNA of the CDR3: TGCAGCGGGATGAACACTGAAGCTTTCTTT. This gives the protein CSGMNTEAFF.

The chain joins TRBV30 to TRBJ2-3, with 7 bases matching TRBD2. Losses at the gene ends were 1 base for V and 4 bases for J; bases not matched to a gene: 14. Germline assignment: CDR1 GTSNPN and CDR2 SVGIG (reference sequence). The CDR3 is made up of 17 amino acids. This CDR3 reads CAWSGTQVAGAADTQYF. CDR3 sequence (DNA): TGTGCCTGGAGTGGAACCCAGGTGGCGGGAGCGGCAGATACGCAGTATTTT.